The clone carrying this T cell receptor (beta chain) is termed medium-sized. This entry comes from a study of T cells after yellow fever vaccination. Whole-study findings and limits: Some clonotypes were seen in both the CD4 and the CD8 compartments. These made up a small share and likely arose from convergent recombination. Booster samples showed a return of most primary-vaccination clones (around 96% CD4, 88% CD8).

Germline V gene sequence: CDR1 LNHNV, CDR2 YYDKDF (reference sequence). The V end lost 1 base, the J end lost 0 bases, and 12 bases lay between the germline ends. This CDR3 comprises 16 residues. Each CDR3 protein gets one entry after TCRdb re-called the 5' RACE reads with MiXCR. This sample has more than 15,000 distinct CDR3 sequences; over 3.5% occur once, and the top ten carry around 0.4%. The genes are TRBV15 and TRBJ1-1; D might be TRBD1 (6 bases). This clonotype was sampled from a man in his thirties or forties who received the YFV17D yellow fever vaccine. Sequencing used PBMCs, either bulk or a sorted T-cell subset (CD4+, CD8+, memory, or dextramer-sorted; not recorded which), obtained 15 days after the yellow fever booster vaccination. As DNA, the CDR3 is TGTGCCACCAGCAGAGCGGGGGGCATAATGAACACTGAAGCTTTCTTT. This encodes CATSRAGGIMNTEAFF. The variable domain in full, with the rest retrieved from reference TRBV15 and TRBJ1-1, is DAMVIQNPRYQVTQFGKPVTLSCSQTLNHNVMYWYQQKSSQAPKLLFHYYDKDFNNEADTPDNFQSRRPNTSFCFLDIRSPGLGDTAMYLCATSRAGGIMNTEAFFGQGTRLTVV.